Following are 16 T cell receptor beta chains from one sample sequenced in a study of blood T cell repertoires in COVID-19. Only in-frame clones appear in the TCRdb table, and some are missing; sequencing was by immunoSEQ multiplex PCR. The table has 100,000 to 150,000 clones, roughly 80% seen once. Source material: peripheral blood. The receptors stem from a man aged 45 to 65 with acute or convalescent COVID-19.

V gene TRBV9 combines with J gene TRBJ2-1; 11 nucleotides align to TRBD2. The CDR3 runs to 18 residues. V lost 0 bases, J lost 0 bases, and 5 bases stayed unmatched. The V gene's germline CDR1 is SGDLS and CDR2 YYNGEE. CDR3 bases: TGTGCCAGCAGCGTAGCACTAGCGGGAGTTTACTCCTACAATGAGCAGTTCTTC. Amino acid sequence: CASSVALAGVYSYNEQFF.

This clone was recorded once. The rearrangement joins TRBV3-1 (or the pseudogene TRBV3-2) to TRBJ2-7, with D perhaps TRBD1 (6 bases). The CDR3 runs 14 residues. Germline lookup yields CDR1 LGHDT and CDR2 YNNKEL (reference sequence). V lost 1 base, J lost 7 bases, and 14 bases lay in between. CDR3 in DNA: TGTGCCAGCAGCCAAGTTTGGACAGCTAGGGAGCAGTACTTC. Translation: CASSQVWTAREQYF.

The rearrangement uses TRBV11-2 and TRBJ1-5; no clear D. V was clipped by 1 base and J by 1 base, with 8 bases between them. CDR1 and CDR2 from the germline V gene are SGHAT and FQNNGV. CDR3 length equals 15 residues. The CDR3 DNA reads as TGTGCCAGCAGCTTAGGCGGAACAAGCAATCAGCCCCAGCATTTT. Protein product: CASSLGGTSNQPQHF.

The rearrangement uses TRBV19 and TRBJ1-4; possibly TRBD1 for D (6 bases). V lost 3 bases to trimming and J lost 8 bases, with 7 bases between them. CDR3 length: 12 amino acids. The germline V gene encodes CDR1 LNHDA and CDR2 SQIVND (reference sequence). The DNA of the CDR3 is TGTGCCAGTAGTATCAGGGGAGAAAAACTGTTTTTT. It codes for CASSIRGEKLFF.

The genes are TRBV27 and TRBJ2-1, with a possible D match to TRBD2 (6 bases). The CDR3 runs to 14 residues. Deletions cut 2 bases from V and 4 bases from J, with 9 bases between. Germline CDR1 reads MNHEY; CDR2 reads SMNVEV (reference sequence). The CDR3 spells CASSLGGGYNEQFF. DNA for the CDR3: TGTGCCAGCAGTTTAGGGGGAGGTTACAATGAGCAGTTCTTC.

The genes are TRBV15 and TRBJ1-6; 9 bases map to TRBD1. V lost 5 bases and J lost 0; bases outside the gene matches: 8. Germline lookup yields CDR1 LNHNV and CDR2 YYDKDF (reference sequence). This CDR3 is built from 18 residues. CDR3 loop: CATSRDRVPGSYNSPLHF. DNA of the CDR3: TGTGCCACCAGCCGGGACAGGGTCCCCGGCTCCTATAATTCACCCCTCCACTTT. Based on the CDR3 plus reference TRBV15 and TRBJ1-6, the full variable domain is DAMVIQNPRYQVTQFGKPVTLSCSQTLNHNVMYWYQQKSSQAPKLLFHYYDKDFNNEADTPDNFQSRRPNTSFCFLDIRSPGLGDTAMYLCATSRDRVPGSYNSPLHFGNGTRLTVT.

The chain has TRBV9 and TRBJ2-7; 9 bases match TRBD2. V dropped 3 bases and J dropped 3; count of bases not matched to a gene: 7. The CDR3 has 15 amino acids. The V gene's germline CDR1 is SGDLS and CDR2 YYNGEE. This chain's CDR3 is CASSAVSGSVYEQYF. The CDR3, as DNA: TGTGCCAGCAGCGCCGTTAGCGGGAGCGTCTACGAGCAGTACTTC.

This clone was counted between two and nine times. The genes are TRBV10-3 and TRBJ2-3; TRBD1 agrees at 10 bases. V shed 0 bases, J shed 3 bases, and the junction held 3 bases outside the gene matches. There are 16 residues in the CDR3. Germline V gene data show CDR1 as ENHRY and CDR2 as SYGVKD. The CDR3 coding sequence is TGTGCCATCAGTGAGTCACCGGGACAGGGGACAGATACGCAGTATTTT. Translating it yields CAISESPGQGTDTQYF.

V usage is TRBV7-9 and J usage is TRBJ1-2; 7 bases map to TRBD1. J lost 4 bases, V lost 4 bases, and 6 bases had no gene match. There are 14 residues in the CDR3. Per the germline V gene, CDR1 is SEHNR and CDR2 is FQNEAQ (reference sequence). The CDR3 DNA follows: TGTGCCAGCAGCTCCTGGGACAGCCTCTATGGCTACACCTTC. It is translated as CASSSWDSLYGYTF.

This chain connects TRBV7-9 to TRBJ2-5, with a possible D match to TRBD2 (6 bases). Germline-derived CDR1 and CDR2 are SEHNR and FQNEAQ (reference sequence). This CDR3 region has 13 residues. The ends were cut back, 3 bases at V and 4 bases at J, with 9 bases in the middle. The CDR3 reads CASSFGEAETQYF. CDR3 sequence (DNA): TGTGCCAGCAGCTTTGGGGAGGCAGAGACCCAGTACTTC.

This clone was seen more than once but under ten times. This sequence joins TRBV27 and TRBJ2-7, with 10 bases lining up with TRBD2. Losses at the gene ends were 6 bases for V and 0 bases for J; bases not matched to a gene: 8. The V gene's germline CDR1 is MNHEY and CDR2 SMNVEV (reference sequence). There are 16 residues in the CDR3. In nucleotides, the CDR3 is TGTGCCAGCAGAAATAACGGGACTAGCGTCTCCTACGAGCAGTACTTC. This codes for CASRNNGTSVSYEQYF.

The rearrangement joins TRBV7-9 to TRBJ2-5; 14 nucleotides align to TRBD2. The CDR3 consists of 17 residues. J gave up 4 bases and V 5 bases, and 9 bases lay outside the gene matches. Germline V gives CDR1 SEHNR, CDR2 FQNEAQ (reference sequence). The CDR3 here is CASSPRTSGGFGETQYF. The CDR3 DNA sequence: TGTGCCAGCAGCCCGCGGACTAGCGGGGGGTTTGGAGAGACCCAGTACTTC.

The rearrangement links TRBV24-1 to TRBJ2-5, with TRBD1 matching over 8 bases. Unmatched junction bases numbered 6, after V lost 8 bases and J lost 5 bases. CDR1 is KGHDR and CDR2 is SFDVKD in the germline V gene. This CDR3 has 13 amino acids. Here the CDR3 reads CATMQGARETQYF. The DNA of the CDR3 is TGTGCCACCATGCAGGGGGCGCGGGAGACCCAGTACTTC.

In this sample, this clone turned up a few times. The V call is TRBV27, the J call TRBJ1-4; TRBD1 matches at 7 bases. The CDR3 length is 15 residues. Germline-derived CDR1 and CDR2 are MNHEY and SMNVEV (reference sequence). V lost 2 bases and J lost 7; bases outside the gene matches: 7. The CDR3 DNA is TGTGCCAGCAGTTTAGAGGGGGCGTCTAGTGAAAAACTGTTTTTT. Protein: CASSLEGASSEKLFF.

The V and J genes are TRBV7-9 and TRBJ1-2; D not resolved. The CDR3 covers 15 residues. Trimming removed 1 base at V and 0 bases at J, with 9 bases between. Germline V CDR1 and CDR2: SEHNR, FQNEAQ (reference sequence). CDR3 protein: CASSLVGGSNYGYTF. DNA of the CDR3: TGTGCCAGCAGCTTAGTAGGCGGCTCTAACTATGGCTACACCTTC.

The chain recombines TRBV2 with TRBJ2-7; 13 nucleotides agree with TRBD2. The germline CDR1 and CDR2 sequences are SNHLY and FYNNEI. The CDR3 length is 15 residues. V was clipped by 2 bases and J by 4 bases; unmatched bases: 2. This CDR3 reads CASSETSGRVYEQYF. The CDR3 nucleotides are TGTGCCAGCAGTGAAACTAGCGGGAGGGTGTACGAGCAGTACTTC.